Listed here are 24 T cell receptor beta chains from one sample, sequenced in a study of blood T cell repertoires in COVID-19. This table comes from immunoSEQ multiplex PCR, and its TCRdb copy is limited to in-frame clones, with some not included. The repertoire includes around 470,000 clones, 85% to 90% of them detected once, and 0.8% to 0.9% sits in the top ten. The sequencing input was peripheral blood. These receptors were collected from a man aged 18 to 30 with COVID-19, enrolled during active disease.

The chain is built from TRBV5-4 and TRBJ1-2; TRBD1 agrees at 9 bases. CDR3 length: 14 amino acids. The J segment lost 4 bases and the V segment lost 1 base, leaving 2 bases of the junction unmatched. CDR1 and CDR2 from the germline V gene are SGHNT and YYREEE (reference sequence). The CDR3, as DNA: TGTGCCAGCAGCTTGAACAGGGGGCTCTATGGCTACACCTTC. It is translated as CASSLNRGLYGYTF.

This rearrangement joins TRBV9 to TRBJ2-5, with a tentative D call TRBD2 (6 bases). The germline CDR1 and CDR2 sequences are SGDLS and YYNGEE. V gave up 8 bases and J gave up 1 base, with 21 bases separating them. The CDR3 is made up of 16 amino acids. The CDR3 bases are TGTGCCAGTTCGACTTCTCCGGGGGACCCCCAAGAGACCCAGTACTTC. It encodes CASSTSPGDPQETQYF.

This clone is a singleton in its sample. The J gene is TRBJ2-2, the V gene TRBV3-1 (or the pseudogene TRBV3-2), with D perhaps matching TRBD2 (6 bases). CDR3 length equals 16 residues. The V end lost 1 base, the J end lost 6 bases, and 15 bases lay between the germline ends. Per germline, CDR1 LGHDT and CDR2 YNNKEL (reference sequence). The DNA of the CDR3 is TGTGCCAGCAGCCAAGTCTCGGGGGTCATCCCCGGGGAGCTGTTTTTT. It yields the protein CASSQVSGVIPGELFF.

The rearrangement links TRBV12-3 or TRBV12-4 to TRBJ2-1; D uncertain. The CDR3 sequence is 12 residues long. V was pared by 6 bases and J by 9 bases, with 12 bases between. The CDR3 bases are TGTGCCAGCAGAGCTGGTGGTGGTGAGCAGTTCTTC. Its protein product is CASRAGGGEQFF.

The table lists this clone with a few counts. V and J are TRBV11-3 and TRBJ1-1, with a possible D match to TRBD1 (5 bases). Trimming removed 3 bases at V and 3 bases at J, with 17 bases between. Looked up from germline, CDR1 is SGHNT and CDR2 is YENEEA. The CDR3 spans 16 residues. In DNA form, the CDR3 reads TGTGCCAGCAGCTTGTATACCCAGGGTTGGGACACTGAAGCTTTCTTT. This encodes CASSLYTQGWDTEAFF.

The rearrangement joins TRBV16 to TRBJ2-5; tentative D call: TRBD1 (5 bases). From germline, CDR1 is KGHSY and CDR2 FQNENV. This CDR3 is 12 amino acids long. The ends were cut back, 6 bases at V and 7 bases at J, with 12 bases in the middle. The CDR3 coding sequence is TGTGCCAGCAGTCAGGTTGGGGCGACCCAGTACTTC. Protein product: CASSQVGATQYF.

The chain carries TRBV5-4 and TRBJ1-3; 8 bases align to TRBD1. Trimming cost V 4 bases and J 0 bases; bases outside gene matches: 9. This CDR3 has 17 amino acids. CDR1 is SGHNT and CDR2 is YYREEE in the germline V gene (reference sequence). CDR3 sequence (DNA): TGTGCCAGCAGCCATATGACAGGGGACCTCTCTGGAAACACCATATATTTT. Translating gives CASSHMTGDLSGNTIYF.

The chain joins TRBV5-6 to TRBJ2-1, with TRBD2 as a possible D gene (5 bases). This CDR3 contains 13 residues. V lost 3 bases, J lost 3 bases, and 7 bases lay in between. CDR1 and CDR2 from the germline V gene are SGHDT and YYEEEE. The DNA of the CDR3 is TGTGCCAGCAGCTCCACTAGCTACAATGAGCAGTTCTTC. Translated: CASSSTSYNEQFF. The variable domain in full, with the rest retrieved from reference TRBV5-6 and TRBJ2-1, is DAGVTQSPTHLIKTRGQQVTLRCSPKSGHDTVSWYQQALGQGPQFIFQYYEEEERQRGNFPDRFSGHQFPNYSSELNVNALLLGDSALYLCASSSTSYNEQFFGPGTRLTVL.

V and J are TRBV29-1 and TRBJ1-4; D is ambiguous. Germline V CDR1 and CDR2: SQVTM, ANQGSEA. CDR3 length equals 14 residues. The V end was cut by 7 bases, the J end by 3 bases, with 15 bases between. As DNA, the CDR3 is TGCAGCGCCCTGCCAGACAACTCTAATGAAAAACTGTTTTTT. This translates into CSALPDNSNEKLFF.

The V gene is TRBV27, the J gene TRBJ1-4; maybe TRBD1 (6 bases). This CDR3 comprises 13 residues. Germline values: CDR1 MNHEY, CDR2 SMNVEV (reference sequence). V dropped 3 bases and J dropped 9 bases, with 11 bases sitting between them. CDR3 in DNA: TGTGCCAGCAGTTTTCGGGACACCCAAAAACTGTTTTTT. Amino acids: CASSFRDTQKLFF.

This clone was picked up one time. J is TRBJ2-3 and V is TRBV27, with no clear D. CDR3 size: 14 residues. V lost 2 bases and J 1 base, leaving 7 bases between the germline ends. Per germline, CDR1 MNHEY and CDR2 SMNVEV (reference sequence). The CDR3 DNA follows: TGTGCCAGCAGTTTAAAAACTGGCACAGATACGCAGTATTTT. This encodes CASSLKTGTDTQYF.

In DNA, the CDR3 is TGTGCCAGCAGAAAAGCTGGGAACACTGAAGCTTTCTTT. It encodes CASRKAGNTEAFF. This chain links TRBV11-2 with TRBJ1-1; unclear D gene. Germline CDR1 SGHAT, CDR2 FQNNGV. Trimming left V 6 bases short and J 1 base short, with 9 bases between. The CDR3 contains 13 residues.

The V gene is TRBV27, the J gene TRBJ2-3, with 9 bases identical to TRBD1. This CDR3 contains 15 residues. Germline CDR1 and CDR2: MNHEY and SMNVEV (reference sequence). Trimming at V came to 3 bases and at J to 8 bases, leaving 9 bases not matched to a gene. In DNA form, the CDR3 reads TGTGCCAGCAGTTTGAGGACAGGGGACTTTGGTACGCAGTATTTT. Its protein product is CASSLRTGDFGTQYF.

This clone appeared once. The chain employs TRBV7-9 and TRBJ1-1; D not resolved. The V and J ends lost 6 bases and 5 bases respectively, with 13 bases between them. This CDR3 has 13 residues. The germline gives CDR1 SEHNR, CDR2 FQNEAQ (reference sequence). The CDR3 loop is CASSLPPGTEAFF. The CDR3 DNA sequence: TGTGCCAGCAGTCTCCCTCCCGGGACTGAAGCTTTCTTT. Filled out from reference TRBV7-9 and TRBJ1-1, the complete variable domain reads DTGVSQNPRHKITKRGQNVTFRCDPISEHNRLYWYRQTLGQGPEFLTYFQNEAQLEKSRLLSDRFSAERPKGSFSTLEIQRTEQGDSAMYLCASSLPPGTEAFFGQGTRLTVV.

The chain couples TRBV12-3 or TRBV12-4 to TRBJ2-7; D ambiguous. The CDR3 runs 13 residues. V lost 5 bases, J lost 4 bases, and 12 bases lay in between. Here the CDR3 DNA reads TGTGCCAGCAGTCCCCCCAATTTGTACGAGCAGTACTTC. Its translation: CASSPPNLYEQYF.

A remark on this clone: The same CDR3 arises from other DNA sequences in this sample as well. This chain links TRBV5-1 with TRBJ2-7; the D gene is possibly TRBD1 (6 bases). The CDR3 loop spans 13 amino acids. The germline CDR1 and CDR2 sequences are SGHRS and YFSETQ. Trimming removed 2 bases at V and 1 base at J, with 7 bases between. The CDR3 loop reads CASSFTGSYEQYF. The CDR3 bases are TGCGCCAGCAGCTTTACAGGGTCCTACGAGCAGTACTTC.

The chain has TRBV6-5 and TRBJ2-7; 10 bases fit TRBD2. Unmatched junction bases numbered 10, after V lost 10 bases and J lost 4 bases. The CDR3 sequence is 14 residues long. Germline CDR1 reads MNHEY; CDR2 reads SVGAGI. The CDR3 DNA reads TGTGCCACCCTTCGGGGACTAGCGACATACGAGCAGTACTTC. Amino acids: CATLRGLATYEQYF.

The sample holds one count of this clone. The genes are TRBV7-9 and TRBJ1-2; maybe TRBD1 (6 bases). Germline V gives CDR1 SEHNR, CDR2 FQNEAQ (reference sequence). The CDR3 covers 16 residues. The ends were cut back, 5 bases at V and 6 bases at J, with 22 bases in the middle. The CDR3 is CASSPVGTSEGNGYTF. CDR3 nucleotide sequence: TGTGCCAGCAGCCCAGTTGGGACATCCGAAGGGAATGGCTACACCTTC.

This chain connects TRBV30 to TRBJ2-2, with TRBD2 identical over 14 bases. V lost 6 bases, J lost 7 bases, and 7 bases stayed unmatched. Germline values: CDR1 GTSNPN, CDR2 SVGIG (reference sequence). The CDR3 has 15 residues. CDR3 sequence reads: CACIPGLAGVGELFF. DNA of the CDR3: TGTGCCTGTATCCCGGGACTAGCGGGAGTCGGGGAGCTGTTTTTT. The full variable domain, completed using reference TRBV30 and TRBJ2-2, is SQTIHQWPATLVQPVGSPLSLECTVEGTSNPNLYWYRQAAGRGLQLLFYSVGIGQISSEVPQNLSASRPQDRQFILSSKKLLLSDSGFYLCACIPGLAGVGELFFGEGSRLTVL.

The gene calls are TRBV20-1 and TRBJ2-5, with TRBD2 identical over 7 bases. This CDR3 is 16 amino acids long. Germline-derived CDR1 and CDR2 are DFQATT and SNEGSKA (reference sequence). The V segment lost 3 bases and the J segment 1 base; nucleotides outside the gene matches: 11. The CDR3 sequence: CSASQSSGGPQETQYF. The CDR3, as DNA: TGCAGTGCTAGTCAATCTAGCGGCGGGCCCCAAGAGACCCAGTACTTC.

The chain joins TRBV7-9 to TRBJ2-3; TRBD2 aligns across 11 bases. Looked up from germline, CDR1 is SEHNR and CDR2 is FQNEAQ (reference sequence). This CDR3 has 18 amino acids. J lost 0 bases, V lost 4 bases, and 9 bases had no gene match. CDR3 protein: CASSSTGTSGTSTDTQYF. The CDR3 coding sequence is TGTGCCAGCAGCTCAACCGGGACTAGCGGAACTAGCACAGATACGCAGTATTTT.

The rearrangement links TRBV2 to TRBJ1-1, with TRBD1 matching 7 bases. Germline lookup yields CDR1 SNHLY and CDR2 FYNNEI. This CDR3 is 14 amino acids long. Trimming at V came to 6 bases and at J to 1 base, leaving 5 bases not matched to a gene. The CDR3 loop reads CASSDRVKNTEAFF. DNA for the CDR3: TGTGCCAGCAGCGACAGGGTAAAGAACACTGAAGCTTTCTTT.

CDR3: CASSPRQDSSYNSPLHF. Written as DNA, the CDR3 is TGCGCCAGCAGCCCTAGACAGGACAGCTCCTATAATTCACCCCTCCACTTT. V is TRBV10-1 and J is TRBJ1-6; D may be TRBD1 (6 bases). Germline V gene data show CDR1 as WNHNN and CDR2 as SYGVQD (reference sequence). V lost 6 bases to trimming and J lost 0 bases, with 15 bases between them. This CDR3 contains 17 residues.

About this clone itself: This sample includes further DNA sequences coding for the same CDR3. This sequence joins TRBV2 and TRBJ1-1; 7 bases line up with TRBD1. The CDR3 totals 15 residues. Trimming took 1 base from V and 0 from J; bases not matched to a gene: 2. Germline values: CDR1 SNHLY, CDR2 FYNNEI. CDR3 protein: CASSEGQGMNTEAFF. DNA for the CDR3: TGTGCCAGCAGTGAAGGACAGGGTATGAACACTGAAGCTTTCTTT.